This is a list of T cell receptor beta chains from one sample in a study of blood T cell repertoires in COVID-19. TCRdb keeps only in-frame clones here, not all; method: immunoSEQ multiplex PCR. The sample lists approximately 240,000 clones, 85% to 90% seen once, with about 3.3% in the top ten. Sequenced sample: PBMCs or T cells enriched from blood (not recorded which). These TCRs come from a woman aged 18-29 years in a cohort exposed to, infected with or recovered from COVID-19 (not recorded which). The CDR3 runs from the conserved cysteine through the conserved F or W. The order of the fields is CDR3 protein, CDR3 DNA, J gene, D gene, clone size, V gene. The D gene is left open where the match is weak. Clone size is given for some rows only: seen once, a few or many times, or a class if the clone is expanded.

CDR3aa: CASRVSGEQFF
CDR3nt: TGTGCCAGCCGTGTTTCCGGTGAGCAGTTCTTC
j_gene: TRBJ2-1
d_gene: -
abundance: -
v_gene: TRBV27

CDR3aa: CSVGDRDSGYEQYF
CDR3nt: TGCAGCGTTGGGGACCGGGACAGCGGCTACGAGCAGTACTTC
j_gene: TRBJ2-7
d_gene: TRBD1
abundance: -
v_gene: TRBV29-1

CDR3aa: CATSEASGIKKTQYF
CDR3nt: TGTGCCACCAGTGAGGCTAGCGGGATTAAGAAGACCCAGTACTTC
j_gene: TRBJ2-5
d_gene: TRBD2
abundance: -
v_gene: TRBV24-1

CDR3aa: CASSQSTGRTDTQYF
CDR3nt: TGTGCCAGCAGCCAGTCTACAGGTCGCACAGATACGCAGTATTTT
j_gene: TRBJ2-3
d_gene: -
abundance: -
v_gene: TRBV3-1/TRBV3-2

CDR3aa: CASSRDRVDGYTF
CDR3nt: TGCGCCAGCAGCCGGGACAGGGTAGATGGCTACACCTTC
j_gene: TRBJ1-2
d_gene: TRBD1
abundance: -
v_gene: TRBV5-1

CDR3aa: CASSLNGLAGGVRETQYF
CDR3nt: TGCGCCAGCAGCCTCAACGGACTAGCGGGGGGGGTCCGAGAGACCCAGTACTTC
j_gene: TRBJ2-5
d_gene: TRBD2
abundance: -
v_gene: TRBV4-1

CDR3aa: CASSLSGGTYNEQFF
CDR3nt: TGCGCCAGCAGCTTGAGCGGGGGGACGTACAATGAGCAGTTCTTC
j_gene: TRBJ2-1
d_gene: TRBD2
abundance: -
v_gene: TRBV5-1

CDR3aa: CASSRQGGANYGYTF
CDR3nt: TGTGCCAGCAGCCGACAGGGAGGCGCTAACTATGGCTACACCTTC
j_gene: TRBJ1-2
d_gene: TRBD1
abundance: -
v_gene: TRBV6-5

CDR3aa: CASSDPSRQDWNEKLFF
CDR3nt: TGTGCCAGCAGTGACCCTAGTCGACAGGACTGGAATGAAAAACTGTTTTTT
j_gene: TRBJ1-4
d_gene: -
abundance: -
v_gene: TRBV25-1

CDR3aa: CASSLGRGVYGYTF
CDR3nt: TGTGCCAGCAGCTTAGGCAGGGGGGTCTATGGCTACACCTTC
j_gene: TRBJ1-2
d_gene: TRBD1
abundance: -
v_gene: TRBV5-6

CDR3aa: CASSCGTDNAGRHWYEQFF
CDR3nt: TGTGCCAGCAGCTGTGGGACGGACAACGCGGGACGACATTGGTATGAGCAGTTCTTC
j_gene: TRBJ2-1
d_gene: -
abundance: -
v_gene: TRBV7-3

CDR3aa: CASSLWDRNEAFF
CDR3nt: TGCGCCAGCAGCTTGTGGGACAGGAATGAAGCTTTCTTT
j_gene: TRBJ1-1
d_gene: TRBD1
abundance: -
v_gene: TRBV5-1

CDR3aa: CASSKGRREAKNIQYF
CDR3nt: TGTGCCAGCAGCAAAGGGAGGCGGGAGGCCAAAAACATTCAGTACTTC
j_gene: TRBJ2-4
d_gene: -
abundance: -
v_gene: TRBV21-1

CDR3aa: CASSVGSGGIDNEQFF
CDR3nt: TGTGCCAGCAGCGTAGGGAGCGGGGGGATTGACAATGAGCAGTTCTTC
j_gene: TRBJ2-1
d_gene: TRBD2
abundance: -
v_gene: TRBV9

CDR3aa: CSVTGTSQETQYF
CDR3nt: TGCAGCGTAACCGGGACTAGTCAAGAGACCCAGTACTTC
j_gene: TRBJ2-5
d_gene: TRBD2
abundance: -
v_gene: TRBV29-1

CDR3aa: CASSYSNRDGYTF
CDR3nt: TGTGCCAGCAGTTACTCGAATCGCGATGGCTACACCTTC
j_gene: TRBJ1-2
d_gene: -
abundance: -
v_gene: TRBV6-2/TRBV6-3

CDR3aa: CASSFISDPYLTEGGELFF
CDR3nt: TGTGCCAGCAGCTTTATATCCGATCCGTATCTGACGGAGGGCGGGGAGCTGTTTTTT
j_gene: TRBJ2-2
d_gene: -
abundance: -
v_gene: TRBV5-5

CDR3aa: CASSPDTSGSYEQYF
CDR3nt: TGTGCCAGCTCACCAGACACTAGCGGCTCCTACGAGCAGTACTTC
j_gene: TRBJ2-7
d_gene: TRBD2
abundance: -
v_gene: TRBV18

CDR3aa: CASSLGGSGGYTGELFF
CDR3nt: TGTGCCAGCAGCTTAGGTGGTAGCGGGGGATACACCGGGGAGCTGTTTTTT
j_gene: TRBJ2-2
d_gene: TRBD2
abundance: -
v_gene: TRBV11-2

CDR3aa: CASGPSTDTQYF
CDR3nt: TGTGCCAGCGGGCCTAGCACAGATACGCAGTATTTT
j_gene: TRBJ2-3
d_gene: -
abundance: -
v_gene: TRBV7-3

CDR3aa: CASRGTGLTYEQYF
CDR3nt: TGTGCCAGCAGGGGGACAGGGCTCACCTACGAGCAGTACTTC
j_gene: TRBJ2-7
d_gene: TRBD1
abundance: -
v_gene: TRBV6-5

CDR3aa: CASSDDMDRATEAFF
CDR3nt: TGTGCCAGCAGTGATGACATGGACAGGGCCACTGAAGCTTTCTTT
j_gene: TRBJ1-1
d_gene: TRBD1
abundance: -
v_gene: TRBV6-1

CDR3aa: CASSLTGQTNGYTF
CDR3nt: TGTGCCAGCAGCTTAACAGGACAGACGAATGGCTACACCTTC
j_gene: TRBJ1-2
d_gene: -
abundance: -
v_gene: TRBV7-9

CDR3aa: CASSEPKISTDTQYF
CDR3nt: TGTGCCAGCAGTGAACCTAAGATTAGCACAGATACGCAGTATTTT
j_gene: TRBJ2-3
d_gene: -
abundance: -
v_gene: TRBV6-1

CDR3aa: CASSYSRGPLNTEAFF
CDR3nt: TGTGCCAGCAGTTACTCGAGAGGCCCCCTGAACACTGAAGCTTTCTTT
j_gene: TRBJ1-1
d_gene: -
abundance: -
v_gene: TRBV6-5

CDR3aa: CASSPGVHQPQHF
CDR3nt: TGTGCCAGCAGCCCAGGGGTTCATCAGCCCCAGCATTTT
j_gene: TRBJ1-5
d_gene: -
abundance: -
v_gene: TRBV12-3/TRBV12-4

CDR3aa: CASSVNPGQGFGYEQYF
CDR3nt: TGCGCCAGCAGCGTGAACCCGGGACAGGGATTCGGTTACGAGCAGTACTTC
j_gene: TRBJ2-7
d_gene: TRBD1
abundance: -
v_gene: TRBV5-1

CDR3aa: CASYPGGAPGTEAFF
CDR3nt: TGTGCCAGTTATCCCGGGGGGGCGCCGGGCACTGAAGCTTTCTTT
j_gene: TRBJ1-1
d_gene: -
abundance: -
v_gene: TRBV19

CDR3aa: CASSPRIAGGYEQYF
CDR3nt: TGTGCCAGTAGTCCCCGGATAGCGGGAGGGTACGAGCAGTACTTC
j_gene: TRBJ2-7
d_gene: TRBD2
abundance: many
v_gene: TRBV19

CDR3aa: CSVVFTIEQFF
CDR3nt: TGCAGCGTGGTTTTTACAATTGAGCAGTTCTTC
j_gene: TRBJ2-1
d_gene: -
abundance: -
v_gene: TRBV29-1

CDR3aa: CASSLTSGYQETQYF
CDR3nt: TGTGCCAGTAGTCTGACTAGCGGTTACCAAGAGACCCAGTACTTC
j_gene: TRBJ2-5
d_gene: TRBD2
abundance: once
v_gene: TRBV19

CDR3aa: CASSSLGTVQVESGYTF
CDR3nt: TGCGCCAGCAGCTCCCTAGGGACAGTACAAGTCGAATCGGGCTACACCTTC
j_gene: TRBJ1-2
d_gene: TRBD1
abundance: -
v_gene: TRBV5-1

CDR3aa: CASSLVGGTLRGAETQYF
CDR3nt: TGTGCCAGCAGCTTAGTAGGAGGGACCTTGAGGGGCGCAGAGACCCAGTACTTC
j_gene: TRBJ2-5
d_gene: -
abundance: -
v_gene: TRBV7-8

CDR3aa: CASSPQGSGNTIYF
CDR3nt: TGTGCCAGCAGCCCTCAGGGCTCTGGAAACACCATATATTTT
j_gene: TRBJ1-3
d_gene: -
abundance: few
v_gene: TRBV7-8

CDR3aa: CASSQDSGGLGTGELFF
CDR3nt: TGTGCCAGCAGCCAAGATAGCGGGGGCCTCGGGACCGGGGAGCTGTTTTTT
j_gene: TRBJ2-2
d_gene: TRBD2
abundance: -
v_gene: TRBV4-2

CDR3aa: CASRSTPREYREAFF
CDR3nt: TGTGCCAGCAGATCCACCCCTCGGGAGTACAGGGAAGCTTTCTTT
j_gene: TRBJ1-1
d_gene: -
abundance: -
v_gene: TRBV6-6

CDR3aa: CANQRKEGCRDRVVVTNQPQHF
CDR3nt: TGTGCCAACCAGAGAAAGGAGGGATGCCGGGACAGGGTCGTGGTGACCAATCAGCCCCAGCATTTT
j_gene: TRBJ1-5
d_gene: -
abundance: -
v_gene: TRBV21-1

CDR3aa: CASSPGIWDRANEVDRSNTEAFF
CDR3nt: TGTGCCAGCTCACCAGGGATCTGGGACAGGGCGAACGAGGTGGACCGGTCCAACACTGAAGCTTTCTTT
j_gene: TRBJ1-1
d_gene: TRBD1
abundance: -
v_gene: TRBV18

CDR3aa: CASSLGLAGGEQFF
CDR3nt: TGTGCCAGCAGCTTAGGACTAGCGGGAGGTGAGCAGTTCTTC
j_gene: TRBJ2-1
d_gene: TRBD2
abundance: -
v_gene: TRBV11-2

CDR3aa: CASSFGQPQHF
CDR3nt: TGTGCCAGCAGTTTCGGTCAGCCCCAGCATTTT
j_gene: TRBJ1-5
d_gene: -
abundance: -
v_gene: TRBV28

CDR3aa: CASSQEQIGTGANVLTF
CDR3nt: TGCGCCAGCAGCCAAGAACAGATCGGCACTGGGGCCAACGTCCTGACTTTC
j_gene: TRBJ2-6
d_gene: -
abundance: -
v_gene: TRBV4-1

CDR3aa: CASKGLGSDTQYF
CDR3nt: TGTGCCAGCAAGGGACTAGGTTCAGATACGCAGTATTTT
j_gene: TRBJ2-3
d_gene: TRBD2
abundance: -
v_gene: TRBV27

CDR3aa: CASSLGTGGPTDTQYF
CDR3nt: TGTGCCAGCAGCCTCGGTACTGGGGGCCCCACAGATACGCAGTATTTT
j_gene: TRBJ2-3
d_gene: -
abundance: -
v_gene: TRBV9

CDR3aa: CASSLERGGNNEQFF
CDR3nt: TGCGCCAGCAGCTTGGAACGGGGGGGCAACAATGAGCAGTTCTTC
j_gene: TRBJ2-1
d_gene: TRBD2
abundance: -
v_gene: TRBV5-1

CDR3aa: CAWSGQGMNTEAFF
CDR3nt: TGTGCCTGGAGCGGACAGGGAATGAACACTGAAGCTTTCTTT
j_gene: TRBJ1-1
d_gene: TRBD1
abundance: once
v_gene: TRBV30

CDR3aa: CASSLNRVGLETQYF
CDR3nt: TGTGCCAGCAGCTTGAACAGGGTGGGTTTGGAGACCCAGTACTTC
j_gene: TRBJ2-5
d_gene: -
abundance: -
v_gene: TRBV5-6

CDR3aa: CASSAKAGGWPWEQFF
CDR3nt: TGTGCCAGTAGTGCCAAAGCGGGAGGCTGGCCTTGGGAGCAGTTCTTC
j_gene: TRBJ2-1
d_gene: TRBD2
abundance: -
v_gene: TRBV19

CDR3aa: CSVEDKAGLTEAFF
CDR3nt: TGCAGCGTTGAAGATAAAGCGGGCCTCACTGAAGCTTTCTTT
j_gene: TRBJ1-1
d_gene: -
abundance: -
v_gene: TRBV29-1

CDR3aa: CASSQDTTGNYGYTF
CDR3nt: TGTGCCAGCAGCCAAGATACGACAGGCAACTATGGCTACACCTTC
j_gene: TRBJ1-2
d_gene: -
abundance: -
v_gene: TRBV4-2

CDR3aa: CASSLEGTRYNEQFF
CDR3nt: TGCGCCAGCAGCTTGGAAGGGACTCGATACAATGAGCAGTTCTTC
j_gene: TRBJ2-1
d_gene: -
abundance: -
v_gene: TRBV5-1

CDR3aa: CASSLGGTSGQETQYF
CDR3nt: TGTGCCAGCAGCTTGGGAGGGACTAGCGGACAAGAGACCCAGTACTTC
j_gene: TRBJ2-5
d_gene: TRBD2
abundance: -
v_gene: TRBV5-8

CDR3aa: CAWNRGSNTEAFF
CDR3nt: TGTGCCTGGAATAGAGGCTCGAACACTGAAGCTTTCTTT
j_gene: TRBJ1-1
d_gene: -
abundance: few
v_gene: TRBV30